The rows below give T cell receptor beta chains drawn from one sample of a study of shared clonotypes between healthy human individuals. Libraries were prepared by immunoSEQ multiplex PCR; TCRdb keeps only in-frame clonotypes and omits some of them. Of around 180,000 clones in the sample, 80% to 95% were seen once. The specimen sequenced was naive CD4+ T cells sorted from blood. These receptors originate from a woman aged 25-40 years in good health. Both conserved end residues are part of each CDR3. Each record gives: J gene, V gene, D gene, clone size, CDR3 DNA, CDR3 protein. D genes are given only for firm matches. Clone size is given for some rows only: seen once, a few or many times, or a class if the clone is expanded.

TRBJ2-7	TRBV5-1	-	-	TGCGCCAGCAGTCCGGCGCAGGGCCCCCACGAGCAGTACTTC	CASSPAQGPHEQYF
TRBJ2-7	TRBV28	TRBD1	-	TGTGCCAGCAGTTTAGTCCCGGGACAGGGCTACGAGCAGTACTTC	CASSLVPGQGYEQYF
TRBJ2-6	TRBV28	-	-	TGTGCCAGCAGTGACGTGATCTTGACACAAAGTCGGGCCAACGTCCTGACTTTC	CASSDVILTQSRANVLTF
TRBJ2-7	TRBV5-6	-	-	TGTGCCAGCAGCTTGGTTGGTGAGGGCAGGTTCCACTCCTACGAGCAGTACTTC	CASSLVGEGRFHSYEQYF
TRBJ1-4	TRBV27	-	-	TGTGCCAGCAGTTTGGGCAGGGCCGGTGAAAAACTGTTTTTT	CASSLGRAGEKLFF
TRBJ2-7	TRBV11-2	-	-	TGTGCCAGCAGCTCCTGGACAGTCCGAAGGCAGTACTTC	CASSSWTVRRQYF
TRBJ2-7	TRBV6-1	TRBD2	-	TGTGCCAGCAGTGACCTGAGGACTAGCGGCGGCTACGAGCAGTACTTC	CASSDLRTSGGYEQYF
TRBJ1-4	TRBV18	-	-	TGTGCCAGCTCACGTACGGCGGGGGGCACTAATGAAAAACTGTTTTTT	CASSRTAGGTNEKLFF
TRBJ1-1	TRBV19	-	-	TGTGCCAGTAGTATCAGTGGGAACACTGAAGCTTTCTTT	CASSISGNTEAFF
TRBJ2-7	TRBV6-5	TRBD1	-	TGTGCCAGCAGCCTCCAAAGACAGGGGTTCTACGAGCAGTACTTC	CASSLQRQGFYEQYF
TRBJ1-2	TRBV2	-	few	TGTGCCAGCCGATTCACACAGGGAAGCTACACCTTC	CASRFTQGSYTF
TRBJ2-7	TRBV7-8	TRBD2	-	TGTGCCAGCAGCCCCCGGTTGGTAGCGGGAGGGTCCTACGAGCAGTACTTC	CASSPRLVAGGSYEQYF
TRBJ2-7	TRBV14	-	-	TGTGCCAGCAGCCAGCGATTGGGACCGACCTCCTACGAGCAGTACTTC	CASSQRLGPTSYEQYF
TRBJ2-4	TRBV28	TRBD2	once	TGTGCCAGCAGCAAAGGACTAGCGGGAGGGGGAGCCAAAAACATTCAGTACTTC	CASSKGLAGGGAKNIQYF
TRBJ2-3	TRBV2	TRBD1	-	TGTGCCAGCAGTGGGGACAGTTTCGAAGATACGCAGTATTTT	CASSGDSFEDTQYF
TRBJ1-3	TRBV28	TRBD1	-	TGTGCCAGCAGAGGACAGGGCCTCGGAAACACCATATATTTT	CASRGQGLGNTIYF
TRBJ2-3	TRBV29-1	TRBD1	-	TGCAGCGTTGGAGGGACAGGGACTAACACAGATACGCAGTATTTT	CSVGGTGTNTDTQYF
TRBJ1-1	TRBV29-1	-	-	TGCAGCGTTGAGGGTCAGGGCACTGAAGCTTTCTTT	CSVEGQGTEAFF
TRBJ2-7	TRBV11-2	-	-	TGTGCCAGCAGCTTAGTATCGACAGGATCCTACGAGCAGTACTTC	CASSLVSTGSYEQYF
TRBJ2-3	TRBV27	-	-	TGTGCCAGCAGCTCTAACGGGGAGAGCACAGATACGCAGTATTTT	CASSSNGESTDTQYF